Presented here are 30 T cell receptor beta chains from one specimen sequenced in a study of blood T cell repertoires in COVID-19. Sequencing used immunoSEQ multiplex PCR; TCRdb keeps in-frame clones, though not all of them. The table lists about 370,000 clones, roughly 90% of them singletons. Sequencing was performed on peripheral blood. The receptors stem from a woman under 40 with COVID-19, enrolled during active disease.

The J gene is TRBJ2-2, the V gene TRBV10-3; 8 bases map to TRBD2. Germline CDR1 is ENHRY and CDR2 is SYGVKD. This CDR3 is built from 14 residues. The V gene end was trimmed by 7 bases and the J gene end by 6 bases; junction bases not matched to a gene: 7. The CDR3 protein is CAITRGGLAGELFF. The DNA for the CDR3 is TGTGCCATCACCCGGGGGGGCCTCGCCGGGGAGCTGTTTTTT.

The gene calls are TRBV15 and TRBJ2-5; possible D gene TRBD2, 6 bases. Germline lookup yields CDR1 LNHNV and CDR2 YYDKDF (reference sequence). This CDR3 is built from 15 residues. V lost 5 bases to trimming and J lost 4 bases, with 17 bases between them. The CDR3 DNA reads TGTGCCACCAGCCGGATAGTCGAGGGAGGAGAGACCCAGTACTTC. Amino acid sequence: CATSRIVEGGETQYF.

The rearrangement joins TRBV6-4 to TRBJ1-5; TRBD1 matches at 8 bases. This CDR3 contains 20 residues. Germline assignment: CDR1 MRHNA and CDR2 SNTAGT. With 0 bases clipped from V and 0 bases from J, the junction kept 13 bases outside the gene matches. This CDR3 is CASSDSEDRANGDSNQPQHF. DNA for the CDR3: TGTGCCAGCAGTGACTCAGAGGACAGGGCAAATGGGGATAGCAATCAGCCCCAGCATTTT.

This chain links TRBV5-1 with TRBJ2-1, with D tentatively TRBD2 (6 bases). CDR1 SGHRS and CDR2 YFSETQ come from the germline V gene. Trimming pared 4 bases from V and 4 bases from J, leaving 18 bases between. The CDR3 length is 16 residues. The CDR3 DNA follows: TGCGCCAGCAGCCCTCCGAGCCCCGGGGGTTACAATGAGCAGTTCTTC. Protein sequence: CASSPPSPGGYNEQFF. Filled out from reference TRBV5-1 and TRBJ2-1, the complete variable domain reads KAGVTQTPRYLIKTRGQQVTLSCSPISGHRSVSWYQQTPGQGLQFLFEYFSETQRNKGNFPGRFSGRQFSNSRSEMNVSTLELGDSALYLCASSPPSPGGYNEQFFGPGTRLTVL.

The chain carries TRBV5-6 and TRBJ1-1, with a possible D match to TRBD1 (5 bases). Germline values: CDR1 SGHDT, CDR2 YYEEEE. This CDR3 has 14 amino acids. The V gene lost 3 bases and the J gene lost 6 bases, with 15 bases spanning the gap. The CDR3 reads CASSWRAGKAEAFF. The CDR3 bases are TGTGCCAGCAGCTGGAGGGCAGGGAAAGCTGAAGCTTTCTTT.

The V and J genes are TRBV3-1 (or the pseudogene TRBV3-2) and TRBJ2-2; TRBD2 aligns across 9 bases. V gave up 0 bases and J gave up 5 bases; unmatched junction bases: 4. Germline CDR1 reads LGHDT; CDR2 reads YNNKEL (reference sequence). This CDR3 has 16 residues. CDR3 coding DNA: TGTGCCAGCAGCCAAGAGGGACTAGCCACTACCGGGGAGCTGTTTTTT. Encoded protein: CASSQEGLATTGELFF.

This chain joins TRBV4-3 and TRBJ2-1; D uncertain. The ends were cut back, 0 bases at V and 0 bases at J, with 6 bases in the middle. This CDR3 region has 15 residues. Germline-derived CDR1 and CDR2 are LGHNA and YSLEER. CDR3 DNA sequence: TGCGCCAGCAGCCAAGACCCGCGCTCCTACAATGAGCAGTTCTTC. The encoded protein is CASSQDPRSYNEQFF.

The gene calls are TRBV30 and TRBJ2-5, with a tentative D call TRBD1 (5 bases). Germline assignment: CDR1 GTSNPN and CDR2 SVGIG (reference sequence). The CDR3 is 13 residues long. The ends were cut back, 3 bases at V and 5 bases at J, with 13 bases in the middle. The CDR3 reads CAWRSVRVETQYF. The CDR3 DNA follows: TGTGCCTGGAGATCTGTCAGGGTTGAGACCCAGTACTTC.

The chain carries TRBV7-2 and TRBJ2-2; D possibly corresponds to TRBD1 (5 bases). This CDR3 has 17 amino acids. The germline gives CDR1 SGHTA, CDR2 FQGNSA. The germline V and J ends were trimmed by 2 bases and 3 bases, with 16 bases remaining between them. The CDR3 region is CASSLIQANQYTGELFF. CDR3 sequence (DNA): TGTGCCAGCAGCTTAATACAGGCGAATCAGTACACCGGGGAGCTGTTTTTT.

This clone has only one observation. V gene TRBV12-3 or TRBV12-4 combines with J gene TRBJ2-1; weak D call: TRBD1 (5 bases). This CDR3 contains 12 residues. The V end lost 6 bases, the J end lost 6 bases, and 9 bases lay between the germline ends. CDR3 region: CASSPQGNEQFF. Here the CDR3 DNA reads TGTGCCAGCAGCCCCCAGGGCAATGAGCAGTTCTTC.

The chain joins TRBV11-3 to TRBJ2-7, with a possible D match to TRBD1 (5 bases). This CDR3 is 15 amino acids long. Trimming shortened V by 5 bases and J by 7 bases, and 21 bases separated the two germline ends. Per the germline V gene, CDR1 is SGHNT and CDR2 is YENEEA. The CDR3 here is CASSHDSAAKREQYF. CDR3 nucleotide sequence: TGTGCCAGCAGCCACGACAGTGCCGCTAAGCGAGAGCAGTACTTC.

CDR3 sequence (DNA): TGCGCCAGCAGCCCCTCCCCTAGGACAGGGTATGGCTACACCTTC. Translating gives CASSPSPRTGYGYTF. This sequence joins TRBV5-1 and TRBJ1-2; 8 bases agree with TRBD1. This CDR3 is built from 15 residues. Germline V gene data show CDR1 as SGHRS and CDR2 as YFSETQ. The trim removed 4 bases at V and 5 bases at J, leaving 10 bases unmatched.

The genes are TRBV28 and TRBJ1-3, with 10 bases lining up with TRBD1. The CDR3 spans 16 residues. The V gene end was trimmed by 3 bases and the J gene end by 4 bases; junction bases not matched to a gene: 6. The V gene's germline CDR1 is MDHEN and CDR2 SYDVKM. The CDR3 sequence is CASSFPGQGGGNTIYF. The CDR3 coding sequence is TGTGCCAGCAGTTTCCCAGGACAGGGGGGAGGAAACACCATATATTTT.

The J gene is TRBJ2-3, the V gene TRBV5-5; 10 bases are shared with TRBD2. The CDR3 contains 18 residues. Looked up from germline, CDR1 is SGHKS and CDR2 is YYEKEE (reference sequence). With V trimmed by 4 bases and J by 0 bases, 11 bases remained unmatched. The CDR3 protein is CASSPPLRLAGSTDTQYF. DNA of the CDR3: TGTGCCAGCAGCCCCCCGTTACGACTAGCGGGTAGCACAGATACGCAGTATTTT.

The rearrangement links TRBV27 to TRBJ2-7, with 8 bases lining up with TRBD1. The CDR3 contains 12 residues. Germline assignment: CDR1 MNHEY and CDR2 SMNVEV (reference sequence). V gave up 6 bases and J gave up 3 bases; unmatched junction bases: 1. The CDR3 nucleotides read TGTGCCAGCAGAGACAGGGGCTACGAGCAGTACGTC. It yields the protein CASRDRGYEQYV.

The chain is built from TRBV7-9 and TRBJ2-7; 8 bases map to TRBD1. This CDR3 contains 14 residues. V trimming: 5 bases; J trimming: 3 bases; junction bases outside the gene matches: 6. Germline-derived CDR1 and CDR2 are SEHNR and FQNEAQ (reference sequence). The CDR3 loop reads CASSPGTGGYEQYF. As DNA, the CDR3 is TGTGCCAGCAGCCCAGGGACAGGAGGCTACGAGCAGTACTTC.

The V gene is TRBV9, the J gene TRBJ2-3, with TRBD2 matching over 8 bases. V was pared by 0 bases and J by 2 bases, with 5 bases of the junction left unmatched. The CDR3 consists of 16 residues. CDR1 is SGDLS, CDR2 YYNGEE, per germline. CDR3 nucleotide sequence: TGTGCCAGCAGCGTAGCGGGGGGGGCCAACACAGATACGCAGTATTTT. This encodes CASSVAGGANTDTQYF.

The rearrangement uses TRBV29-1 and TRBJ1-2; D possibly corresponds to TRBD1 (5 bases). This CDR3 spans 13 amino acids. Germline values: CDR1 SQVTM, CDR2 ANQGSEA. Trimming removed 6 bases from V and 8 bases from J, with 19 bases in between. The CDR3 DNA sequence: TGCAGCGTGGACACTGACACCGTAGGCGGCTACACCTTC. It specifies CSVDTDTVGGYTF.

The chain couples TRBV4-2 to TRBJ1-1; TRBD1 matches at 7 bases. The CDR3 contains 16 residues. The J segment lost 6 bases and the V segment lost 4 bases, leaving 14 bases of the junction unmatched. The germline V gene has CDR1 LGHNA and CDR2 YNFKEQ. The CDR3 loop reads CASSREPGTVIAEAFF. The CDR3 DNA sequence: TGTGCCAGCAGCCGAGAGCCCGGGACAGTGATCGCTGAAGCTTTCTTT.

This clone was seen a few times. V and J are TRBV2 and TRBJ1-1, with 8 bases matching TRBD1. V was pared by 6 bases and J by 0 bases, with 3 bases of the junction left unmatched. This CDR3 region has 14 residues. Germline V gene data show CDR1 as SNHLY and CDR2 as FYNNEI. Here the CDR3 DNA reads TGTGCCAGCAGAAGGGACAGGTTGAACACTGAAGCTTTCTTT. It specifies CASRRDRLNTEAFF.

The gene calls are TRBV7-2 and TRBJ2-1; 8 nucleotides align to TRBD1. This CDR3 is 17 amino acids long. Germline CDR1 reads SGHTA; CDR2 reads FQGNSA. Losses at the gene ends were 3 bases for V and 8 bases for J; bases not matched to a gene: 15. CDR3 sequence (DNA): TGTGCCAGCAGCTTTCGAGCTTCCCGGACAGGGTATGATGAGCAGTTCTTC. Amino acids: CASSFRASRTGYDEQFF.

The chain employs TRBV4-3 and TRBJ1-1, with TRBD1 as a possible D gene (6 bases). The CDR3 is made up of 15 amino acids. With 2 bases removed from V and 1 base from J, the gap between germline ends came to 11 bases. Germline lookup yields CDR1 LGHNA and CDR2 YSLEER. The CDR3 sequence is CASSQSSDRNTEAFF. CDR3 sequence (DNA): TGCGCCAGCAGCCAATCCTCGGACAGGAACACTGAAGCTTTCTTT.

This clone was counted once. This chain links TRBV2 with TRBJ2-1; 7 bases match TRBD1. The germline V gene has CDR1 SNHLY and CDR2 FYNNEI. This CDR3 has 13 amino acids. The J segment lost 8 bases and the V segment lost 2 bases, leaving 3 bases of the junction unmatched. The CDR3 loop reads CASSESGGHEQFF. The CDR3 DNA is TGTGCCAGCAGTGAATCAGGGGGACATGAGCAGTTCTTC.

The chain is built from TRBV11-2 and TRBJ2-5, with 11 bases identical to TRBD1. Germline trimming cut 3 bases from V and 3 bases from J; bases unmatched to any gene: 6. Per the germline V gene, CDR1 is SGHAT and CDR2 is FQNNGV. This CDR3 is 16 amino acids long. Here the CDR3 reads CASSFVPGQGEETQYF. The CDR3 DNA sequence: TGTGCCAGCAGCTTCGTACCGGGACAGGGGGAAGAGACCCAGTACTTC. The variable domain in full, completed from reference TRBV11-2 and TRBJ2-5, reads EAGVAQSPRYKIIEKRQSVAFWCNPISGHATLYWYQQILGQGPKLLIQFQNNGVVDDSQLPKDRFSAERLKGVDSTLKIQPAKLEDSAVYLCASSFVPGQGEETQYFGPGTRLLVL.

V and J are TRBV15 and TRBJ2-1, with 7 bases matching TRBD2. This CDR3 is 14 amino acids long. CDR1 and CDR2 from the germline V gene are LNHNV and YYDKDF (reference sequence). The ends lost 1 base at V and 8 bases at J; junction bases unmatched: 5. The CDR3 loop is CATSRAGGLDEQFF. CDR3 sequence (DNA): TGTGCCACCAGCAGAGCGGGGGGACTCGATGAGCAGTTCTTC.

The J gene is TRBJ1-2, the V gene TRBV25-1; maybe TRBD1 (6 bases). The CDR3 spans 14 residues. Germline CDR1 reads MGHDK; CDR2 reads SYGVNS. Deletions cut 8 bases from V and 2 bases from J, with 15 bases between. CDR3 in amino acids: CASRGQFLNYGYTF. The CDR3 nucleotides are TGTGCCAGCCGAGGACAGTTCCTAAACTATGGCTACACCTTC.

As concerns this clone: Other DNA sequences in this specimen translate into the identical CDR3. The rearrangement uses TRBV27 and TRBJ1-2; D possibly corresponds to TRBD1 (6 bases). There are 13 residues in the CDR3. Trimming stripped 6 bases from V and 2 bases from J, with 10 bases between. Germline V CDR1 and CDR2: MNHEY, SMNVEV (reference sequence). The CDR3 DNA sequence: TGTGCCAGCAGCCCAACAGGGAACTATGGCTACACCTTC. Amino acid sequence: CASSPTGNYGYTF.

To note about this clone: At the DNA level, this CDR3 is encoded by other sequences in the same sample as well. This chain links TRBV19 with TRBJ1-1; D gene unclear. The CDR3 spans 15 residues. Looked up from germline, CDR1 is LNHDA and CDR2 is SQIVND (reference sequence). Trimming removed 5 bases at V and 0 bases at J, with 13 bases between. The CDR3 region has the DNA TGTGCCAGTAGTCTCGAGGGATATCTGAACACTGAAGCTTTCTTT. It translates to CASSLEGYLNTEAFF.

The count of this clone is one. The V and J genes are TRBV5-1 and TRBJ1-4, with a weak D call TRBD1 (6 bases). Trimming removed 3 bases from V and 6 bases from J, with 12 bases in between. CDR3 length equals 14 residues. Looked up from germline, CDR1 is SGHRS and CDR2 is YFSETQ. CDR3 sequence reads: CASSSGQSDEKLFF. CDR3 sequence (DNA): TGCGCCAGCAGCTCGGGACAATCGGATGAAAAACTGTTTTTT.

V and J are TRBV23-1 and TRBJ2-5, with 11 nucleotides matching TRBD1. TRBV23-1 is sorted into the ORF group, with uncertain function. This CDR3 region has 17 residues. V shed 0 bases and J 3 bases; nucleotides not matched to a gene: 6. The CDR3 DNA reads TGCGCCAGCAGTCAATCATTCGGACAGGGGGCCGAAGAGACCCAGTACTTC. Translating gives CASSQSFGQGAEETQYF.